The next 30 T cell receptor beta chains were all read from a single sample in a study of naive and memory T cell subsets. Study results and caveats: Possibly reflecting memory cells re-expressing CD45RA, a few larger clonotypes occurred in naive repertoires, especially CD8.

These receptors' antigens are unknown. Two oligonucleotides, mixed equimolar, formed the beta constant-region primer covering TRBC1 and TRBC2. Nested alpha and beta constant-region primers with the SP2 primer drove four PCR rounds on ligated cDNA. TCRdb reanalysed the UMI-ligation and nested PCR reads using MiXCR and keeps one entry per CDR3 protein. This sample yields 120,000 to 150,000 distinct CDR3 sequences, of which over 20% are seen a single time; about 0.11% belongs to the top ten. Sample: naive CD4+ T cells from blood. The source of these receptors is a human donor in good health.

This chain connects TRBV18 to TRBJ1-1; no definite D call. This CDR3 region has 12 residues. Trimming took 4 bases from V and 4 from J, leaving 7 bases between them. CDR1 is KGHSH, CDR2 LQKENI, per germline. This CDR3 reads CASSRRGTEAFF. CDR3 in DNA: TGTGCCAGCTCACGGCGGGGCACTGAAGCTTTCTTT. The complete variable domain, with remaining parts taken from reference TRBV18 and TRBJ1-1, reads NAGVMQNPRHLVRRRGQEARLRCSPMKGHSHVYWYRQLPEEGLKFMVYLQKENIIDESGMPKERFSAEFPKEGPSILRIQQVVRGDSAAYFCASSRRGTEAFFGQGTRLTVV.

V and J are TRBV30 and TRBJ2-2; D not resolved. V was clipped by 4 bases and J by 7 bases, with 7 bases between them. The CDR3 extends over 11 amino acids. Germline V gene data show CDR1 as GTSNPN and CDR2 as SVGIG (reference sequence). This chain's CDR3 is CAWNGRGELFF. The CDR3 DNA reads TGTGCCTGGAACGGGCGCGGGGAGCTGTTTTTT.

The chain uses TRBV24-1 and TRBJ2-3; D is ambiguous. V was pared by 4 bases and J by 6 bases, with 10 bases between. The CDR3 extends over 13 amino acids. CDR1 and CDR2 (germline): KGHDR, SFDVKD. CDR3 sequence: CATSDRTVDTQYF. The CDR3 DNA follows: TGTGCCACCAGTGACCGGACGGTCGATACGCAGTATTTT.

In its sample, this clonotype was seen a few times. This sequence joins TRBV29-1 and TRBJ1-1; D is undetermined. V was clipped by 6 bases and J by 1 base, with 12 bases between them. CDR3 length equals 13 residues. Germline lookup yields CDR1 SQVTM and CDR2 ANQGSEA. The DNA for the CDR3 is TGCAGCGTCGAAAAAAGGTCGAACACTGAAGCTTTCTTT. Protein: CSVEKRSNTEAFF.

To note about this clonotype: The junction departs from germline at one end; a sequencing error may be responsible. The rearrangement uses TRBV7-9 and TRBJ2-5; weak D call: TRBD2 (5 bases). Germline V gene sequence: CDR1 SEHNR, CDR2 FQNEAQ (reference sequence). There are 16 residues in the CDR3. The CDR3 loop reads CASSHPFGVFRETQNF. In DNA form, the CDR3 reads TGTGCCAGCAGCCACCCCTTCGGGGTATTCCGAGAGACCCAGAACTTC.

This clonotype was counted between two and nine times. The chain joins TRBV29-1 to TRBJ1-5, with D uncertain. This CDR3 has 13 amino acids. V was cut by 6 bases and J by 0 bases, with 9 bases left in between. The V gene's germline CDR1 is SQVTM and CDR2 ANQGSEA. The CDR3 here is CSVRRDSNQPQHF. The CDR3 coding sequence is TGCAGCGTACGACGGGATAGCAATCAGCCCCAGCATTTT. The complete variable domain, with remaining parts taken from reference TRBV29-1 and TRBJ1-5, reads SAVISQKPSRDICQRGTSLTIQCQVDSQVTMMFWYRQQPGQSLTLIATANQGSEATYESGFVIDKFPISRPNLTFSTLTVSNMSPEDSSIYLCSVRRDSNQPQHFGDGTRLSIL.

The rearrangement joins TRBV7-2 to TRBJ2-1; perhaps TRBD2 as D (6 bases). Germline V CDR1 and CDR2: SGHTA, FQGNSA. CDR3 length: 15 residues. Between the trimmed V and J ends, which lost 1 base and 3 bases, there was a span of 10 bases. The CDR3 protein is CASSLDRGVYNEQFF. CDR3 nucleotides: TGTGCCAGCAGCTTAGATCGCGGGGTCTACAATGAGCAGTTCTTC.

The chain recombines TRBV6-1 with TRBJ2-2, with unresolved D. Looked up from germline, CDR1 is MNHNS and CDR2 is SASEGT. The CDR3 extends over 16 amino acids. V gave up 2 bases and J gave up 1 base, with 11 bases separating them. CDR3 region: CASSEIRQLNTGELFF. CDR3 in DNA: TGTGCCAGCAGTGAAATTAGGCAGTTGAACACCGGGGAGCTGTTTTTT.

Many counts were recorded for this clonotype. This chain links TRBV20-1 with TRBJ2-3; D ambiguous. Trimming removed 6 bases at V and 0 bases at J, with 7 bases between. Per the germline V gene, CDR1 is DFQATT and CDR2 is SNEGSKA (reference sequence). CDR3 size: 12 residues. CDR3 protein: CSATSSTDTQYF. DNA of the CDR3: TGCAGTGCCACCAGTAGCACAGATACGCAGTATTTT.

This clonotype came up a few times. This chain links TRBV6-5 with TRBJ2-1; 7 nucleotides agree with TRBD2. The germline CDR1 and CDR2 sequences are MNHEY and SVGAGI. V was pared by 11 bases and J by 9 bases, with 10 bases of the junction left unmatched. The CDR3 length is 12 residues. This CDR3 is CAAGEVRGEQFF. Here the CDR3 DNA reads TGTGCCGCGGGAGAGGTCCGCGGTGAGCAGTTCTTC.

This clonotype came up a few times. The chain employs TRBV2 and TRBJ1-5; tentative D call: TRBD1 (6 bases). Germline-derived CDR1 and CDR2 are SNHLY and FYNNEI. The V and J ends lost 7 bases and 4 bases respectively, with 17 bases between them. CDR3 length: 15 amino acids. The CDR3 loop is CASTPERGGNQPQHF. CDR3 in DNA: TGTGCCAGCACCCCGGAGAGGGGGGGAAATCAGCCCCAGCATTTT.

The J gene is TRBJ2-1, the V gene TRBV7-2; 8 bases line up with TRBD2. The length of the CDR3 is 16 residues. The V gene end was trimmed by 5 bases and the J gene end by 3 bases; junction bases not matched to a gene: 9. CDR1 and CDR2 (germline): SGHTA, FQGNSA. The CDR3 sequence is CASSILAGADYNEQFF. The CDR3, as DNA: TGTGCCAGCAGCATCCTAGCGGGTGCCGACTACAATGAGCAGTTCTTC.

The chain combines TRBV7-6 with TRBJ1-5; tentatively, D is TRBD1 (6 bases). Germline CDR1 SGHVS, CDR2 FNYEAQ. Trimming took 2 bases from V and 3 from J, leaving 11 bases between them. This CDR3 contains 15 residues. The CDR3: CASSLFSGDNQPQHF. Here the CDR3 DNA reads TGTGCCAGCAGCTTATTTTCAGGGGACAATCAGCCCCAGCATTTT.

The V and J genes are TRBV6-5 and TRBJ2-7; 9 positions match TRBD2. In germline, CDR1 is MNHEY, CDR2 SVGAGI. Losses at the gene ends were 5 bases for V and 3 bases for J; bases not matched to a gene: 11. The CDR3 has 16 amino acids. This CDR3 is CASSRSIAAGGYEQYF. The DNA of the CDR3 is TGTGCCAGCAGTCGCTCGATTGCAGCGGGAGGCTACGAGCAGTACTTC.

The table lists this clonotype with a few counts. The chain carries TRBV29-1 and TRBJ2-7, with D perhaps TRBD1 (6 bases). V was pared by 7 bases and J by 1 base, with 11 bases between. Germline loops: CDR1 SQVTM, CDR2 ANQGSEA. The CDR3 loop spans 12 amino acids. The CDR3 protein is CSATRGSYEQYF. CDR3 nucleotide sequence: TGCAGCGCCACCAGGGGATCCTACGAGCAGTACTTC.

The chain has TRBV29-1 and TRBJ2-5; D assignment may be TRBD1 or TRBD2 (6 bases each). Germline V gives CDR1 SQVTM, CDR2 ANQGSEA. The CDR3 consists of 13 residues. Trimming removed 3 bases at V and 2 bases at J, with 10 bases between. This CDR3 reads CSVDRGAQETQYF. Here the CDR3 DNA reads TGCAGCGTTGATAGGGGGGCACAAGAGACCCAGTACTTC.

The chain carries TRBV29-1 and TRBJ2-3; D call uncertain. With 2 bases removed from V and 0 bases from J, the gap between germline ends came to 12 bases. The CDR3 runs 15 residues. Germline CDR1 and CDR2: SQVTM and ANQGSEA. In DNA, the CDR3 is TGCAGCGTTGAATGGACCGACTTGAGCACAGATACGCAGTATTTT. It yields the protein CSVEWTDLSTDTQYF.

V usage is TRBV19 and J usage is TRBJ2-2; D unclear. Germline V lookup: CDR1 LNHDA, CDR2 SQIVND (reference sequence). This CDR3 contains 14 residues. V lost 3 bases, J lost 3 bases, and 8 bases lay in between. CDR3 in DNA: TGTGCCAGTAGTATGGGCAGCTACACCGGGGAGCTGTTTTTT. Its protein is CASSMGSYTGELFF. Full variable domain (outside the CDR3, taken from reference TRBV19 and TRBJ2-2): DGGITQSPKYLFRKEGQNVTLSCEQNLNHDAMYWYRQDPGQGLRLIYYSQIVNDFQKGDIAEGYSVSREKKESFPLTVTSAQKNPTAFYLCASSMGSYTGELFFGEGSRLTVL.

This clonotype occurred many times. This chain uses TRBV29-1 with TRBJ2-2; D is perhaps TRBD1 (5 bases). Germline loops: CDR1 SQVTM, CDR2 ANQGSEA. V was pared by 4 bases and J by 5 bases, with 11 bases between. The CDR3 spans 13 residues. The CDR3 DNA sequence: TGCAGCGTTGGACAGCTTTATACCGGGGAGCTGTTTTTT. It codes for CSVGQLYTGELFF.

This clonotype was counted only a few times. The gene calls are TRBV30 and TRBJ2-3; 8 nucleotides align to TRBD2. Per germline, CDR1 GTSNPN and CDR2 SVGIG (reference sequence). Trimming took 2 bases from V and 4 from J; bases not matched to a gene: 5. The CDR3 extends over 14 amino acids. The CDR3 is CAWSPTGGADTQYF. The DNA for the CDR3 is TGTGCCTGGAGTCCAACGGGAGGGGCAGATACGCAGTATTTT.

A single count supports this clonotype. V gene TRBV7-6 combines with J gene TRBJ1-2; possibly TRBD1 for D (6 bases). This CDR3 region has 15 residues. CDR1 is SGHVS and CDR2 is FNYEAQ in the germline V gene. V lost 2 bases, J lost 5 bases, and 15 bases lay in between. CDR3 nucleotides: TGTGCCAGCAGCTTATCGGACGGGGGCGGGTATGGCTACACCTTC. As protein: CASSLSDGGGYGYTF.

This clonotype was detected many times. The V and J genes are TRBV7-9 and TRBJ2-4; a weak D match, TRBD2 (6 bases). Trimming removed 2 bases from V and 5 bases from J, with 16 bases in between. Germline V lookup: CDR1 SEHNR, CDR2 FQNEAQ (reference sequence). There are 16 residues in the CDR3. The CDR3 DNA sequence: TGTGCCAGCAGCTTATGGAAGGGAACGGGGGAAAACATTCAGTACTTC. Translating it yields CASSLWKGTGENIQYF.

This clonotype was counted a few times. The chain recombines TRBV4-1 with TRBJ2-7; D is unclear. The CDR3 is 15 amino acids. Germline loops: CDR1 MGHRA, CDR2 YSYEKL. The ends were cut back, 1 base at V and 5 bases at J, with 15 bases in the middle. CDR3 DNA sequence: TGCGCCAGCAGCCAAGTCCCCCCCGGCCGGGACGAGCAGTACTTC. Encoded protein: CASSQVPPGRDEQYF.

This clonotype was seen more than once but under ten times. The chain uses TRBV29-1 and TRBJ2-5, with unresolved D. The V gene's germline CDR1 is SQVTM and CDR2 ANQGSEA. The germline V and J ends were trimmed by 1 base and 3 bases, with 9 bases remaining between them. There are 13 residues in the CDR3. CDR3 sequence: CSVEGQFEETQYF. CDR3 nucleotide sequence: TGCAGCGTTGAAGGCCAGTTTGAAGAGACCCAGTACTTC.

The chain uses TRBV10-1 and TRBJ2-2; D may be TRBD1 or TRBD2 (5 bases each). Germline values: CDR1 WNHNN, CDR2 SYGVQD (reference sequence). V lost 5 bases, J lost 4 bases, and 8 bases lay in between. The CDR3 extends over 13 amino acids. The CDR3 spells CASSRDATGELFF. In DNA form, the CDR3 reads TGCGCCAGCAGTCGGGACGCCACCGGGGAGCTGTTTTTT.

The CDR3 loop is CASSYTPRTGNQPQHF. The DNA of the CDR3 is TGTGCCAGCAGTTACACACCCCGGACTGGCAATCAGCCCCAGCATTTT. The V call is TRBV6-6, the J call TRBJ1-5; D gene uncertain. The V end was cut by 2 bases, the J end by 2 bases, with 13 bases between. Per germline, CDR1 MNHNY and CDR2 SVGAGI (reference sequence). The CDR3 is 16 amino acids.

This clonotype was picked up many times. The V and J genes are TRBV14 and TRBJ2-5, with a tentative D call TRBD2 (6 bases). From germline, CDR1 is SGHDN and CDR2 FVKESK. The CDR3 totals 13 residues. V lost 5 bases and J 5 bases, leaving 12 bases between the germline ends. The chain's CDR3 is CASSSTSRETQYF. CDR3 DNA sequence: TGTGCCAGCAGCTCAACTAGCAGGGAGACCCAGTACTTC.

The V and J genes are TRBV6-5 and TRBJ1-2; D is ambiguous. The CDR3 length is 14 residues. Germline CDR1 reads MNHEY; CDR2 reads SVGAGI. Trimming removed 0 bases from V and 1 base from J, with 6 bases in between. The CDR3 coding sequence is TGTGCCAGCAGTTACTCGGAGGTTAACTATGGCTACACCTTC. Translation: CASSYSEVNYGYTF.

This clonotype occurred a few times. The chain has TRBV7-3 and TRBJ2-3; 10 bases map to TRBD2. CDR1 and CDR2 from the germline V gene are SGHTA and FQGTGA. V lost 6 bases and J lost 1; bases outside the gene matches: 13. The CDR3 has 18 amino acids. DNA of the CDR3: TGTGCCAGCAGGTCGCTAGCGGGAGCAACTTCGGGCACAGATACGCAGTATTTT. This gives the protein CASRSLAGATSGTDTQYF.

The chain joins TRBV9 to TRBJ2-7; D not resolved. The CDR3 has 15 residues. Germline CDR1 and CDR2: SGDLS and YYNGEE. Trimming cost V 0 bases and J 5 bases, with 15 bases left between them. This CDR3 reads CASSVGGRAAHEQYF. The CDR3 DNA follows: TGTGCCAGCAGCGTAGGTGGACGGGCGGCACACGAGCAGTACTTC.